The present TCR beta chain was sequenced within a study of T cell repertoires in cytomegalovirus infection. Study in general: Public TCR beta signatures marked donors with CMV infection and the matching HLA.

V was clipped by 2 bases and J by 3 bases, with 11 bases between them. Looked up from germline, CDR1 is SEHNR and CDR2 is FQNEAQ (reference sequence). The CDR3 is 14 residues long. TCRdb independently ran MiXCR on the reads; one entry per CDR3 protein. The sample includes around 320,000 distinct CDR3 sequences, 9.5% of them seen just once. This clonotype has a count of ten or more. Antigen unknown. Overall study findings and caveats: The ex vivo response showed dominance by HLA-C-restricted CMV-specific TCR beta clonotypes. Summed frequency of shared TCR beta families picked out CMV carriers who also had the relevant HLA.

The sequence was collected from a human donor in good health (CMV status not recorded). Some clones in this sample may be carry-over from other donors' samples. The material sequenced was PBMCs. The gene calls are TRBV7-9 and TRBJ2-7; a weak D match, TRBD1 (6 bases). Written as DNA, the CDR3 is TGTGCCAGCAGCTTAAACCAGGGGATCTACGAGCAGTACTTC. It encodes CASSLNQGIYEQYF. Based on the CDR3 plus reference TRBV7-9 and TRBJ2-7, the full variable domain is DTGVSQNPRHKITKRGQNVTFRCDPISEHNRLYWYRQTLGQGPEFLTYFQNEAQLEKSRLLSDRFSAERPKGSFSTLEIQRTEQGDSAMYLCASSLNQGIYEQYFGPGTRLTVT.